These T cell receptor beta chains were read from a single sample in a study of T cell responses to AZD1222 COVID-19 vaccine. Sequencing was performed with immunoSEQ multiplex PCR; in TCRdb, only in-frame clones are kept and a portion is missing. The sample holds about 150,000 clones; approximately 83% are singletons and the top ten take 7.5% to 8.5%. Material: peripheral blood, obtained on day 0 of AZD1222 vaccination. The source is an adult in good health. CDR3s include the opening cysteine and the closing phenylalanine or tryptophan. The order of the fields is clone size, V gene, D gene, J gene, CDR3 length, CDR3 protein, CDR3 DNA. The D gene is left open where the match is weak. Part of the rows lack a size; the others show once, few, many or a class for expanded clones.

clone size: once
V gene: TRBV3-1/TRBV3-2
D gene: NA
J gene: TRBJ1-4
CDR3 length: 12
CDR3 protein: CASSQGGEKLFF
CDR3 DNA: TGTGCCAGCAGCCAGGGGGGGGAAAAACTGTTTTTT

clone size: NA
V gene: TRBV2
D gene: NA
J gene: TRBJ1-2
CDR3 length: 10
CDR3 protein: CASSTGTLAF
CDR3 DNA: TGTGCCAGCAGTACCGGGACTTTGGCCTTC

clone size: NA
V gene: TRBV12-3/TRBV12-4
D gene: NA
J gene: TRBJ2-3
CDR3 length: 12
CDR3 protein: CASSFGTDTQYF
CDR3 DNA: TGTGCCAGCAGTTTTGGCACAGATACGCAGTATTTT

clone size: NA
V gene: TRBV7-6
D gene: TRBD2
J gene: TRBJ2-1
CDR3 length: 16
CDR3 protein: CASSGRTSVLYNEQFF
CDR3 DNA: TGTGCCAGCAGCGGCAGGACTAGCGTCCTCTACAATGAGCAGTTCTTC

clone size: NA
V gene: TRBV28
D gene: NA
J gene: TRBJ1-5
CDR3 length: 15
CDR3 protein: CASSFGDRTIGPQHF
CDR3 DNA: TGTGCCAGCAGTTTCGGGGACCGGACTATAGGCCCCCAGCATTTT

clone size: NA
V gene: TRBV19
D gene: NA
J gene: TRBJ1-1
CDR3 length: 15
CDR3 protein: CASSGTTAGASEAFF
CDR3 DNA: TGTGCCAGTAGTGGAACGACAGCGGGGGCGTCTGAAGCTTTCTTT

clone size: NA
V gene: TRBV19
D gene: NA
J gene: TRBJ1-4
CDR3 length: 15
CDR3 protein: CASSINVRGDEKLFF
CDR3 DNA: TGTGCCAGTAGTATTAACGTGAGAGGAGATGAAAAACTGTTTTTT

clone size: NA
V gene: TRBV9
D gene: NA
J gene: TRBJ1-1
CDR3 length: 13
CDR3 protein: CASSVWGNTEAFF
CDR3 DNA: TGTGCCAGCAGCGTCTGGGGGAACACTGAAGCTTTCTTT

clone size: NA
V gene: TRBV29-1
D gene: NA
J gene: TRBJ2-3
CDR3 length: 14
CDR3 protein: CSVVVGGVGDTQYF
CDR3 DNA: TGCAGCGTTGTGGTGGGAGGAGTGGGAGATACGCAGTATTTT

clone size: NA
V gene: TRBV15
D gene: TRBD1
J gene: TRBJ1-2
CDR3 length: 15
CDR3 protein: CATSRGTGFNYGYTF
CDR3 DNA: TGTGCCACCAGCAGAGGGACAGGGTTTAACTATGGCTACACCTTC

clone size: once
V gene: TRBV11-2
D gene: TRBD1
J gene: TRBJ2-1
CDR3 length: 18
CDR3 protein: CASSRFVGQASSYNEQFF
CDR3 DNA: TGTGCCAGCAGCCGGTTTGTAGGACAGGCGAGCTCCTACAATGAGCAGTTCTTC

clone size: NA
V gene: TRBV19
D gene: NA
J gene: TRBJ2-1
CDR3 length: 16
CDR3 protein: CASSPALASPDNEQFF
CDR3 DNA: TGTGCCAGTAGTCCCGCCTTGGCCTCGCCAGACAATGAGCAGTTCTTC

clone size: NA
V gene: TRBV2
D gene: NA
J gene: TRBJ1-2
CDR3 length: 12
CDR3 protein: CASRGQNYGYTF
CDR3 DNA: TGTGCCAGCAGGGGTCAGAACTATGGCTACACCTTC

clone size: once
V gene: TRBV9
D gene: TRBD2
J gene: TRBJ2-1
CDR3 length: 15
CDR3 protein: CASSVRAGGPSEQFF
CDR3 DNA: TGTGCCAGCAGCGTAAGAGCGGGGGGGCCTTCTGAGCAGTTCTTC

clone size: NA
V gene: TRBV2
D gene: NA
J gene: TRBJ1-4
CDR3 length: 12
CDR3 protein: CAGEDRAEKLFF
CDR3 DNA: TGTGCCGGTGAGGATCGGGCGGAAAAACTGTTTTTT

clone size: NA
V gene: TRBV2
D gene: TRBD2
J gene: TRBJ2-5
CDR3 length: 15
CDR3 protein: CASRASAGGGETQYF
CDR3 DNA: TGTGCCAGCAGGGCCAGTGCGGGGGGCGGTGAGACCCAGTACTTC

clone size: NA
V gene: TRBV28
D gene: NA
J gene: TRBJ1-5
CDR3 length: 15
CDR3 protein: CASNRAPFGNQPQHF
CDR3 DNA: TGTGCCAGCAACAGAGCCCCGTTCGGCAATCAGCCCCAGCATTTT

clone size: NA
V gene: TRBV3-1/TRBV3-2
D gene: NA
J gene: TRBJ1-2
CDR3 length: 14
CDR3 protein: CASSQPGDLGGYTF
CDR3 DNA: TGTGCCAGCAGCCAACCGGGGGACCTCGGAGGCTACACCTTC

clone size: NA
V gene: TRBV5-6
D gene: NA
J gene: TRBJ2-2
CDR3 length: 15
CDR3 protein: CASSLLPGHTGELFF
CDR3 DNA: TGTGCCAGCAGCCTCCTCCCGGGGCACACCGGGGAGCTGTTTTTT

clone size: NA
V gene: TRBV11-2
D gene: NA
J gene: TRBJ2-7
CDR3 length: 14
CDR3 protein: CASTPSGWADEQYF
CDR3 DNA: TGTGCCAGCACCCCCTCGGGGTGGGCGGACGAGCAGTACTTC

clone size: once
V gene: TRBV21-1
D gene: NA
J gene: TRBJ1-2
CDR3 length: 14
CDR3 protein: CASSKGGGAYGYTF
CDR3 DNA: TGTGCCAGCAGCAAAGGGGGAGGAGCCTATGGCTACACCTTC

clone size: NA
V gene: TRBV15
D gene: NA
J gene: TRBJ2-7
CDR3 length: 14
CDR3 protein: CATSRAASSYEQYF
CDR3 DNA: TGTGCCACCAGCAGGGCGGCTAGTTCCTACGAGCAGTACTTC

clone size: few
V gene: TRBV7-8
D gene: TRBD1
J gene: TRBJ2-7
CDR3 length: 14
CDR3 protein: CASSFGQGTYEQYF
CDR3 DNA: TGTGCCAGCAGCTTTGGACAGGGGACCTACGAGCAGTACTTC

clone size: few
V gene: TRBV7-9
D gene: TRBD2
J gene: TRBJ2-7
CDR3 length: 13
CDR3 protein: CASSSSGGYEQYF
CDR3 DNA: TGTGCCAGCAGCTCTAGCGGGGGCTACGAGCAGTACTTC

clone size: NA
V gene: TRBV28
D gene: NA
J gene: TRBJ1-4
CDR3 length: 15
CDR3 protein: CASSFLAAGSEKLFF
CDR3 DNA: TGTGCCAGCAGTTTCTTAGCGGCAGGGAGCGAAAAACTGTTTTTT

clone size: NA
V gene: TRBV2
D gene: NA
J gene: TRBJ1-2
CDR3 length: 13
CDR3 protein: CASSEARSYGYTF
CDR3 DNA: TGTGCCAGCAGTGAAGCGAGGAGCTATGGCTACACCTTC

clone size: NA
V gene: TRBV18
D gene: NA
J gene: TRBJ1-1
CDR3 length: 14
CDR3 protein: CASSPGVENTEAFF
CDR3 DNA: TGTGCCAGCTCACCAGGGGTTGAGAACACTGAAGCTTTCTTT

clone size: few
V gene: TRBV6-5
D gene: NA
J gene: TRBJ2-7
CDR3 length: 14
CDR3 protein: CASSYSRVNNEQYF
CDR3 DNA: TGTGCCAGCAGTTACTCGAGGGTCAACAACGAGCAGTACTTC

clone size: NA
V gene: TRBV2
D gene: NA
J gene: TRBJ2-1
CDR3 length: 13
CDR3 protein: CASIPGPYNEQFF
CDR3 DNA: TGTGCCAGCATCCCTGGACCCTACAATGAGCAGTTCTTC

clone size: NA
V gene: TRBV3-1/TRBV3-2
D gene: NA
J gene: TRBJ2-7
CDR3 length: 16
CDR3 protein: CASSQDWGRSSYEQYF
CDR3 DNA: TGTGCCAGCAGCCAAGATTGGGGCCGCAGCTCCTACGAGCAGTACTTC

clone size: once
V gene: TRBV15
D gene: NA
J gene: TRBJ1-6
CDR3 length: 16
CDR3 protein: CATSPVDPTVNSPLHF
CDR3 DNA: TGTGCCACCAGTCCCGTGGACCCGACGGTTAATTCACCCCTCCACTTT

clone size: NA
V gene: TRBV5-4
D gene: NA
J gene: TRBJ2-7
CDR3 length: 14
CDR3 protein: CASSFGDPSYEQYF
CDR3 DNA: TGTGCCAGCAGCTTCGGGGATCCCTCCTACGAGCAGTACTTC

clone size: NA
V gene: TRBV19
D gene: NA
J gene: TRBJ1-2
CDR3 length: 13
CDR3 protein: CASSVNGLLGYTF
CDR3 DNA: TGTGCCAGTAGCGTCAACGGCTTACTCGGCTACACCTTC

clone size: NA
V gene: TRBV19
D gene: NA
J gene: TRBJ2-7
CDR3 length: 14
CDR3 protein: CASSIFQSSYEQYF
CDR3 DNA: TGTGCCAGTAGTATATTCCAGTCCTCCTACGAGCAGTACTTC

clone size: NA
V gene: TRBV10-3
D gene: NA
J gene: TRBJ2-5
CDR3 length: 15
CDR3 protein: CAISEGLGRQETQYF
CDR3 DNA: TGTGCCATCAGTGAGGGGCTAGGACGGCAAGAGACCCAGTACTTC

clone size: few
V gene: TRBV4-1
D gene: NA
J gene: TRBJ1-1
CDR3 length: 14
CDR3 protein: CASSQDSGRPEAFF
CDR3 DNA: TGCGCCAGCAGCCAAGATTCAGGGAGGCCTGAAGCTTTCTTT

clone size: NA
V gene: TRBV19
D gene: TRBD1
J gene: TRBJ1-1
CDR3 length: 13
CDR3 protein: CASSMTGGTEAFF
CDR3 DNA: TGTGCCAGTAGCATGACAGGGGGCACTGAAGCTTTCTTT

clone size: NA
V gene: TRBV6-2/TRBV6-3
D gene: NA
J gene: TRBJ2-3
CDR3 length: 13
CDR3 protein: CASSRQAGDTQYF
CDR3 DNA: TGTGCCAGCAGTCGGCAGGCGGGAGATACGCAGTATTTT

clone size: NA
V gene: TRBV10-3
D gene: NA
J gene: TRBJ1-1
CDR3 length: 17
CDR3 protein: CAISEVDIPGRDTEAFF
CDR3 DNA: TGTGCCATCAGTGAAGTGGACATTCCGGGCAGGGACACTGAAGCTTTCTTT

clone size: NA
V gene: TRBV6-1
D gene: NA
J gene: TRBJ2-6
CDR3 length: 17
CDR3 protein: CASSKEIQTSGANVLTF
CDR3 DNA: TGTGCCAGCAGTAAAGAAATACAGACCTCTGGGGCCAACGTCCTGACTTTC

clone size: NA
V gene: TRBV7-2
D gene: NA
J gene: TRBJ2-1
CDR3 length: 14
CDR3 protein: CASSTNTGAAEQFF
CDR3 DNA: TGTGCCAGCAGCACAAATACGGGGGCTGCTGAGCAGTTCTTC

clone size: NA
V gene: TRBV5-5
D gene: TRBD1
J gene: TRBJ1-3
CDR3 length: 14
CDR3 protein: CASSTDRKRNTIYF
CDR3 DNA: TGTGCCAGCAGCACGGACAGGAAGAGAAACACCATATATTTT

clone size: few
V gene: TRBV7-2
D gene: NA
J gene: TRBJ2-7
CDR3 length: 15
CDR3 protein: CASSLSSTGPYEQYF
CDR3 DNA: TGTGCCAGCAGCTTATCCAGCACAGGACCGTACGAGCAGTACTTC

clone size: few
V gene: TRBV5-1
D gene: NA
J gene: TRBJ2-3
CDR3 length: 13
CDR3 protein: CASSLERADTQYF
CDR3 DNA: TGCGCCAGCAGCTTGGAAAGGGCAGATACGCAGTATTTT

clone size: NA
V gene: TRBV7-2
D gene: NA
J gene: TRBJ2-7
CDR3 length: 14
CDR3 protein: CASSLLGYNYEQYF
CDR3 DNA: TGTGCCAGCAGCCTACTGGGCTATAACTACGAGCAGTACTTC

clone size: NA
V gene: TRBV10-3
D gene: TRBD1
J gene: TRBJ2-5
CDR3 length: 13
CDR3 protein: CAITRGLEETQYF
CDR3 DNA: TGTGCCATAACCAGGGGGCTGGAGGAGACCCAGTACTTC

clone size: NA
V gene: TRBV9
D gene: NA
J gene: TRBJ2-1
CDR3 length: 14
CDR3 protein: CASSAGASYNEQFF
CDR3 DNA: TGTGCCAGCAGCGCGGGGGCCTCCTACAATGAGCAGTTCTTC

clone size: NA
V gene: TRBV6-5
D gene: NA
J gene: TRBJ2-7
CDR3 length: 14
CDR3 protein: CASSYSRDTYEQYF
CDR3 DNA: TGTGCCAGCAGTTACTCCAGGGACACCTACGAGCAGTACTTC